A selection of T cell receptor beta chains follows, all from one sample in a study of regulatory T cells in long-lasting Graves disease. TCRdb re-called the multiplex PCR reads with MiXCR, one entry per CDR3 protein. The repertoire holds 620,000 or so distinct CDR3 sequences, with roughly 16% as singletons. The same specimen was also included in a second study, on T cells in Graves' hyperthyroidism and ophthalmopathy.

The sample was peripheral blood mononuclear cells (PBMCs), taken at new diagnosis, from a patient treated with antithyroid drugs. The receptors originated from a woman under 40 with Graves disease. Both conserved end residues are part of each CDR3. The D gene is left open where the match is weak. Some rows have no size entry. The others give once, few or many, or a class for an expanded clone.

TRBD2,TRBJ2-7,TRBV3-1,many,CASSRSGSYDEQYF,TGTGCCAGCAGCCGAAGCGGGAGCTACGACGAGCAGTACTTC
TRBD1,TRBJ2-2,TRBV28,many,CASSLSGGTTGELFF,TGTGCCAGCAGTTTGTCAGGGGGCACCACCGGGGAGCTGTTTTTT
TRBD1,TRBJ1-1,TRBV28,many,CASRSTGAQGNTEAFF,TGTGCCAGCAGATCGACAGGGGCGCAGGGGAACACTGAAGCTTTCTTT
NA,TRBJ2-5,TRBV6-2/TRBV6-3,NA,CASSNKLGGQETQYF,TGTGCCAGCAGTAACAAATTGGGGGGCCAAGAGACCCAGTACTTC
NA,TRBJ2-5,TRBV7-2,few,CASSSNGETQYF,TGTGCCAGCAGCTCAAACGGAGAGACCCAGTACTTC
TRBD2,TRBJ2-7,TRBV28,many,CASSLGGSGRGYEQYF,TGTGCCAGCAGTCTGGGTGGTAGCGGGAGGGGATACGAGCAGTACTTC
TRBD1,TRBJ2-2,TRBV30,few,CAWRGQANTGELFF,TGTGCCTGGAGGGGACAGGCCAACACCGGGGAGCTGTTTTTT
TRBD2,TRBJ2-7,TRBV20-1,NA,CSATKTSVSYEQYF,TGCAGTGCTACAAAGACTAGCGTCTCCTACGAGCAGTACTTC
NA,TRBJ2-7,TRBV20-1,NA,CSAPDLGDEQYF,TGCAGTGCTCCAGACCTGGGCGACGAGCAGTACTTC
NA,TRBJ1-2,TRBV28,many,CASSGGSTYGYTF,TGTGCCAGCAGTGGTGGTTCGACCTATGGCTACACCTTC
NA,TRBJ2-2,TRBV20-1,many,CSARGGTNTGELFF,TGCAGTGCTAGAGGAGGAACGAACACCGGGGAGCTGTTTTTT
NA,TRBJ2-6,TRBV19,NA,CASSRTVTFSGANVLTF,TGTGCCAGTAGTAGGACGGTGACCTTCTCTGGGGCCAACGTCCTGACTTTC
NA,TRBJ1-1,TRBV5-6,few,CASSFRYTEAFF,TGTGCCAGCAGCTTTAGGTACACTGAAGCTTTCTTT
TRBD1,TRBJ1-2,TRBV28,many,CASRSPGQGNGYTF,TGTGCCAGCAGATCTCCGGGACAGGGTAATGGCTACACCTTC
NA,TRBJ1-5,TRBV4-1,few,CASSQDAAGNQPQHF,TGCGCCAGCAGCCAAGATGCGGCGGGCAATCAGCCCCAGCATTTT
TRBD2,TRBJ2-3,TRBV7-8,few,CASSQRGIITDTQYF,TGTGCCAGCAGCCAGCGGGGTATCATCACAGATACGCAGTATTTT
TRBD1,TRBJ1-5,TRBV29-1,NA,CSVETGASNQPQHF,TGCAGCGTTGAGACAGGGGCGAGCAATCAGCCCCAGCATTTT
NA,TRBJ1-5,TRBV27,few,CASSFGTGSNQPQHF,TGTGCCAGCAGTTTTGGGACCGGAAGTAATCAGCCCCAGCATTTT
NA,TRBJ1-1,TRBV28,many,CASSGYGAERNTEAFF,TGTGCCAGCAGTGGTTACGGGGCGGAAAGGAACACTGAAGCTTTCTTT
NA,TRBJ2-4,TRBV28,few,CASSRDNNIQYF,TGTGCCAGCAGCCGTGACAATAACATTCAGTACTTC
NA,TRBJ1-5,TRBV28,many,CASSFLTSGQPQHF,TGTGCCAGCAGTTTTCTCACCAGCGGGCAGCCCCAGCATTTT
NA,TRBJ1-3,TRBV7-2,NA,CASSRRGSGNTIYF,TGTGCCAGCAGCCGACGGGGCTCTGGAAACACCATATATTTT
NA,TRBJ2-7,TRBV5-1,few,CASRYMDGSYEQYF,TGCGCCAGCAGATATATGGACGGATCCTACGAGCAGTACTTC
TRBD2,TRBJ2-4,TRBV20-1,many,CSASNPGLAGGTKNIQYF,TGCAGTGCTAGTAATCCGGGACTAGCGGGAGGTACCAAAAACATTCAGTACTTC
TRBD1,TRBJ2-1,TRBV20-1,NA,CSARGSRGRVYEQFF,TGCAGTGCTAGAGGGTCAAGGGGGCGCGTGTATGAGCAGTTCTTC
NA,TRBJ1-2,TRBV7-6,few,CASSPGPGGDYGYTF,TGTGCCAGCAGCCCGGGTCCTGGAGGGGACTATGGCTACACCTTC
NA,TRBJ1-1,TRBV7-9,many,CASSLGGRTEAFF,TGTGCCAGCAGCTTGGGGGGGCGCACTGAAGCTTTCTTT
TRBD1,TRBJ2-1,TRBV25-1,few,CASAQGANNEQFF,TGTGCCAGCGCACAGGGGGCTAACAATGAGCAGTTCTTC
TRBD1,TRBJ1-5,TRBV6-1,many,CASSDRTGDQPQHF,TGTGCCAGCAGTGACCGAACAGGGGATCAGCCCCAGCATTTT
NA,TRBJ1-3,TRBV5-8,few,CASSQPGYLAVWGNTIYF,TGTGCCAGCAGCCAACCGGGATACCTTGCTGTGTGGGGAAACACCATATATTTT
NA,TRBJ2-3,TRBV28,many,CASTQGYADTDTQYF,TGTGCCAGCACCCAGGGGTATGCGGACACAGATACGCAGTATTTT
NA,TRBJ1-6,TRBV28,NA,CASRPGGNPPPLHF,TGTGCCAGCAGACCAGGCGGGAACCCTCCACCCCTCCACTTT
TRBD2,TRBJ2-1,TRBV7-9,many,CASSFGTSGPLPYNEQFF,TGTGCCAGCAGCTTTGGGACTAGCGGCCCCCTACCCTACAATGAGCAGTTCTTC
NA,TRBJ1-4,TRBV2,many,CASSDPNEKLFF,TGTGCCAGCAGTGACCCTAATGAAAAACTGTTTTTT
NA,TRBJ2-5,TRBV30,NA,CAWKAWAHGGETQYF,TGTGCCTGGAAGGCGTGGGCCCACGGAGGAGAGACCCAGTACTTC
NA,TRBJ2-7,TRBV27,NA,CASRIRQGGVPRDEQYF,TGTGCCAGCAGAATAAGACAGGGAGGTGTCCCCAGAGACGAGCAGTACTTC
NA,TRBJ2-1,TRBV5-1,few,CASSLGPTREYNEQFF,TGCGCCAGCAGCCTAGGCCCAACTAGAGAATACAATGAGCAGTTCTTC
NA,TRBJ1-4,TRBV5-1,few,CASSLVPLATNEKLFF,TGCGCCAGCAGCTTGGTCCCCCTTGCAACTAATGAAAAACTGTTTTTT
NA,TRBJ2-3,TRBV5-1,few,CASSPGQGLSTDTQYF,TGCGCCAGCAGCCCAGGACAAGGCCTTAGCACAGATACGCAGTATTTT
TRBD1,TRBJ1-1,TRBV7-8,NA,CASSLLGGGDFLTEAFF,TGTGCCAGCAGCTTACTGGGAGGGGGCGATTTTCTCACTGAAGCTTTCTTT
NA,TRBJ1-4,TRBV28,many,CASSRQVMREKLFF,TGTGCCAGCAGTAGACAGGTCATGCGAGAAAAACTGTTTTTT
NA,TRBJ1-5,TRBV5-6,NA,CASSWMQGLSNQPQHF,TGTGCCAGCAGCTGGATGCAGGGGCTTAGCAATCAGCCCCAGCATTTT
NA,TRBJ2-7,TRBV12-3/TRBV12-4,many,CASSLTGSSYEQYF,TGTGCCAGCAGTCTCACAGGGAGCTCCTACGAGCAGTACTTC
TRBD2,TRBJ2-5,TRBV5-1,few,CASSPGTSGEETQYF,TGCGCCAGCAGCCCGGGGACTAGCGGGGAAGAGACCCAGTACTTC
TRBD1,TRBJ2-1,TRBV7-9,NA,CASSLVRDSRNEQFF,TGTGCCAGCAGCTTAGTCCGGGACAGCCGAAATGAGCAGTTCTTC
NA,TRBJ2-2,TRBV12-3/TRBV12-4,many,CASTKLQPGELFF,TGTGCCAGCACTAAGCTTCAGCCCGGGGAGCTGTTTTTT
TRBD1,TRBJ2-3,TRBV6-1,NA,CASISGGGGTDTQYF,TGTGCCAGCATATCAGGGGGCGGGGGCACAGATACGCAGTATTTT
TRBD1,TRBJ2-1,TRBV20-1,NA,CSAYKPGTGLFAMVQFF,TGCAGTGCTTATAAGCCCGGGACAGGGTTGTTCGCAATGGTGCAGTTCTTC
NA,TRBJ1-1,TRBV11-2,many,CASSHEVRGTEAFF,TGTGCCAGCTCCCACGAGGTAAGGGGCACTGAAGCTTTCTTT
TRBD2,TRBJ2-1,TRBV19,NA,CASSTGRREDYNEQFF,TGTGCCAGTAGTACAGGGAGGCGGGAGGATTACAATGAGCAGTTCTTC
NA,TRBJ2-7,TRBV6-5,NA,CASSYSWSGGTYEQYF,TGTGCCAGCAGTTACTCGTGGAGTGGAGGAACCTACGAGCAGTACTTC
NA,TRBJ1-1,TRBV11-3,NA,CASSHSIYRVENTEAFF,TGTGCCAGCAGCCATTCAATCTACAGGGTCGAGAACACTGAAGCTTTCTTT
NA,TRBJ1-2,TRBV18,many,CASSPGTNYGYTF,TGTGCCAGCTCACCAGGGACCAACTATGGCTACACCTTC